This T cell receptor (beta chain) was found in a study of blood T cell repertoires in COVID-19. Study in general: Donors in the United States, Italy and Spain gave samples during acute or convalescent COVID-19.

A few counts support this clone. This table comes from immunoSEQ multiplex PCR, and its TCRdb copy is limited to in-frame clones, with some not included. This table has 100,000 or so clones, 88% appearing once. The TCR sequence derives from a woman in her fifties or sixties with acute or convalescent COVID-19. The source material was peripheral blood.

The DNA of the CDR3 is TGTGCCAGCAGCCCCTGGGACAGCGAGGGTAGGAATGAGCAGTTCTTC. It translates to CASSPWDSEGRNEQFF. The rearrangement links TRBV28 to TRBJ2-1, with 7 bases matching TRBD1. Germline CDR1 is MDHEN and CDR2 is SYDVKM. V shed 6 bases, J shed 7 bases, and the junction held 15 bases outside the gene matches. CDR3 length equals 16 residues.